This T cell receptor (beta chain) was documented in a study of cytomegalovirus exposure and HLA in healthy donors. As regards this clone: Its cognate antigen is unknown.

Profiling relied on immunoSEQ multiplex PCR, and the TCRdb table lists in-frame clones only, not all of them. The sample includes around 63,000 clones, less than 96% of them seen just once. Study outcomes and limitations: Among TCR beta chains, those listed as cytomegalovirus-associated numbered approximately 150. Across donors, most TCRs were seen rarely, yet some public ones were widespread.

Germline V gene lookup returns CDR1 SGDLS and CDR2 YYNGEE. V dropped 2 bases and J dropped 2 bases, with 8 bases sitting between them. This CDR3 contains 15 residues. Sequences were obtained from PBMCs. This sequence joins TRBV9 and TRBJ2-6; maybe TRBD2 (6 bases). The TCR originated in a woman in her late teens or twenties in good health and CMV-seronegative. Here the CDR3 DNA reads TGTGCCAGCAGCGTCCGGGGGACTGGGGCCAACGTCCTGACTTTC. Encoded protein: CASSVRGTGANVLTF.